A single sample gave rise to the 18 T cell receptor beta chains below, sequenced in a study of early T cells in non-severe SARS-CoV-2 infection. One entry per CDR3 protein, called by TCRdb with MiXCR from the 5' RACE reads. The sample records about 37,000 distinct CDR3 sequences, roughly 5% being singletons. Source: whole blood, taken at baseline. Every receptor here comes from an adult who was a healthcare worker with PCR-confirmed SARS-CoV-2 infection or an uninfected control (not recorded which).

This chain uses TRBV7-2 with TRBJ2-1; D perhaps matches TRBD2 (6 bases). The CDR3 contains 13 residues. V was shortened by 4 bases and J by 13 bases, with 17 bases between the two germline ends. The germline V gene encodes CDR1 SGHTA and CDR2 FQGNSA. The CDR3 coding sequence is TGTGCCAGCAGCTCGTCCGCTAGCGAGCCCCAGTTCTTC. Amino acid sequence: CASSSSASEPQFF.

A few counts support this clonotype. J is TRBJ2-5 and V is TRBV11-3; D ambiguous. In germline, CDR1 is SGHNT, CDR2 YENEEA. The CDR3 extends over 14 amino acids. V was trimmed by 8 bases and J by 1 base, leaving 14 bases between them. As DNA, the CDR3 is TGTGCCAGCGCCCGTTTTTGGGGCCAAGAGACCCAGTACTTC. Its protein is CASARFWGQETQYF.

This clonotype was found many times. This chain connects TRBV20-1 to TRBJ2-1; a weak D match, TRBD2 (5 bases). The CDR3 totals 16 residues. Per the germline V gene, CDR1 is DFQATT and CDR2 is SNEGSKA (reference sequence). Trimming removed 6 bases from V and 0 bases from J, with 18 bases in between. The CDR3: CSAMTPDSSSYNEQFF. CDR3 bases: TGCAGTGCCATGACCCCGGACTCCAGCTCCTACAATGAGCAGTTCTTC.

There are many counts of this clonotype. CDR3 protein: CASSFQSGGSTEAFF. The CDR3 region has the DNA TGTGCCAGCAGTTTTCAGTCGGGAGGGAGCACTGAAGCTTTCTTT. The chain employs TRBV28 and TRBJ1-1; no definite D call. The ends were cut back, 3 bases at V and 4 bases at J, with 15 bases in the middle. This CDR3 contains 15 residues. CDR1 and CDR2 (germline): MDHEN, SYDVKM.

The sample holds many counts of this clonotype. The genes are TRBV20-1 and TRBJ2-3; maybe TRBD2 (6 bases). Looked up from germline, CDR1 is DFQATT and CDR2 is SNEGSKA (reference sequence). The length of the CDR3 is 13 residues. The V gene lost 6 bases and the J gene lost 4 bases, with 14 bases spanning the gap. The CDR3 loop is CSAPGGSADTQYF. For the CDR3, the DNA is TGCAGTGCCCCCGGAGGGAGCGCAGATACGCAGTATTTT.

This clonotype was detected ten times or more. The J gene is TRBJ1-4, the V gene TRBV14, with D maybe TRBD1 (5 bases). The CDR3 sequence is 13 residues long. Germline CDR1 reads SGHDN; CDR2 reads FVKESK. The ends were cut back, 0 bases at V and 14 bases at J, with 13 bases in the middle. The CDR3 spells CASSQDRGIGLFF. The CDR3 nucleotides are TGTGCCAGCAGCCAAGATCGGGGGATCGGTCTGTTTTTT. Variable domain in full (rest from reference TRBV14 and TRBJ1-4): EAGVTQFPSHSVIEKGQTVTLRCDPISGHDNLYWYRRVMGKEIKFLLHFVKESKQDESGMPNNRFLAERTGGTYSTLKVQPAELEDSGVYFCASSQDRGIGLFFGSGTQLSVL.

This clonotype has at least ten counts. This rearrangement joins TRBV3-1 to TRBJ1-1; D is unclear. Trimming took off 4 bases at V and 2 bases at J, with 8 bases between the two ends. CDR1 and CDR2 from the germline V gene are LGHDT and YNNKEL (reference sequence). The CDR3 loop spans 13 amino acids. The CDR3 DNA follows: TGTGCCAGCAGCCTCGGTACCAACACTGAAGCTTTCTTT. Its translation is CASSLGTNTEAFF. The full variable domain, with the rest looked up from reference TRBV3-1 and TRBJ1-1, is DTAVSQTPKYLVTQMGNDKSIKCEQNLGHDTMYWYKQDSKKFLKIMFSYNNKELIINETVPNRFSPKSPDKAHLNLHINSLELGDSAVYFCASSLGTNTEAFFGQGTRLTVV.

This clonotype occurred a few times. CDR3 sequence reads: CASSPTRGYNSPLHF. CDR3 DNA: TGTGCCAGCAGCCCTACCCGGGGGTATAATTCACCCCTCCACTTT. The chain is built from TRBV2 and TRBJ1-6, with a weak D call TRBD1 (5 bases). This CDR3 comprises 15 residues. The germline V gene encodes CDR1 SNHLY and CDR2 FYNNEI. V dropped 6 bases and J dropped 4 bases, with 13 bases sitting between them.

This clonotype has ten or more counts. The chain couples TRBV12-3 or TRBV12-4 to TRBJ1-5; D remains ambiguous. V was pared by 1 base and J by 6 bases, with 7 bases between. The CDR3 totals 13 residues. The CDR3 DNA reads TGTGCCAGCAGTTTAGGGGAGCGTCAGCCCCAGCATTTT. This sequence encodes CASSLGERQPQHF.

This clonotype has at least ten counts. The rearrangement uses TRBV6-1 and TRBJ1-1; possible D gene TRBD1, 6 bases. Germline V gives CDR1 MNHNS, CDR2 SASEGT. The CDR3 loop spans 13 amino acids. Trimming left V 7 bases short and J 3 bases short, with 12 bases between. CDR3 sequence: CASKEGGYTEAFF. CDR3 coding DNA: TGTGCCAGCAAAGAGGGGGGTTACACTGAAGCTTTCTTT.

This clonotype has ten or more counts. V usage is TRBV27 and J usage is TRBJ2-7, with D possibly called TRBD1 or TRBD2 (7 bases each). The germline V gene encodes CDR1 MNHEY and CDR2 SMNVEV (reference sequence). The length of the CDR3 is 15 residues. V was shortened by 8 bases and J by 0 bases, with 17 bases between the two germline ends. CDR3 protein: CASLSQGGSSYEQYV. The CDR3 region has the DNA TGTGCCAGCCTATCTCAGGGGGGGAGCTCCTACGAGCAGTACGTC.

This clonotype was counted between two and nine times. The chain combines TRBV9 with TRBJ1-4, with D possibly matching TRBD1 (5 bases). V lost 1 base to trimming and J lost 5 bases, with 12 bases between them. The CDR3 sequence is 15 residues long. Germline V gene sequence: CDR1 SGDLS, CDR2 YYNGEE. The CDR3 DNA sequence: TGTGCCAGCAGCGTAACCGGGACCGTAAATGAAAAACTGTTTTTT. Its translation: CASSVTGTVNEKLFF.

This clonotype was counted ten times or more. The genes are TRBV27 and TRBJ2-7; possibly TRBD2 for D (6 bases). Germline V gene data show CDR1 as MNHEY and CDR2 as SMNVEV (reference sequence). Between the trimmed V and J ends, which lost 6 bases and 3 bases, there was a span of 15 bases. This CDR3 has 14 residues. The CDR3 is CASREISGIYEQYF. CDR3 in DNA: TGTGCCAGCAGGGAAATTAGCGGAATCTACGAGCAGTACTTC.

This clonotype was observed at least ten times. This chain links TRBV6-2 or TRBV6-3 with TRBJ2-1, with 7 nucleotides matching TRBD2. CDR1 MNHEY and CDR2 SVGEGT come from the germline V gene. The trim removed 5 bases at V and 7 bases at J, leaving 11 bases unmatched. This CDR3 contains 15 residues. The CDR3 DNA follows: TGTGCCAGCAGTGACGGACCCCGACTAGCAAATGAGCAGTTCTTC. Amino acids: CASSDGPRLANEQFF.

Ten or more counts support this clonotype. The gene calls are TRBV12-3 or TRBV12-4 and TRBJ2-1; D ambiguous. The CDR3 is 11 amino acids. Trimming shortened V by 2 bases and J by 9 bases, and 5 bases separated the two germline ends. This CDR3 is CASSLQSEQFF. CDR3 in DNA: TGTGCCAGCAGTTTACAGAGTGAGCAGTTCTTC.

This clonotype came up many times. The CDR3 DNA reads TGTGCCAGCTCACCAGCCCGAGGGGGCTTCATTCAGTACTTC. It is translated as CASSPARGGFIQYF. V usage is TRBV18 and J usage is TRBJ2-4, with 7 bases that match TRBD1. CDR1 and CDR2 from the germline V gene are KGHSH and LQKENI. Trimming cost V 2 bases and J 9 bases; bases outside gene matches: 7. CDR3 length: 14 residues.

The chain employs TRBV19 and TRBJ1-5, with 7 bases matching TRBD1. Germline CDR1 LNHDA, CDR2 SQIVND (reference sequence). With V trimmed by 9 bases and J by 4 bases, 6 bases remained unmatched. This CDR3 spans 13 amino acids. The CDR3 DNA sequence: TGTGCCAGCCGGGACAGACAAAATCAGCCCCAGCATTTT. This sequence encodes CASRDRQNQPQHF.

There are many counts of this clonotype. The chain uses TRBV7-2 and TRBJ1-1; D may be TRBD1 (5 bases). Looked up from germline, CDR1 is SGHTA and CDR2 is FQGNSA. Trimming removed 2 bases from V and 1 base from J, with 11 bases in between. The CDR3 consists of 15 residues. The CDR3 here is CASSLYLDTNTEAFF. CDR3 in DNA: TGTGCCAGCAGCTTATATCTGGACACGAACACTGAAGCTTTCTTT.